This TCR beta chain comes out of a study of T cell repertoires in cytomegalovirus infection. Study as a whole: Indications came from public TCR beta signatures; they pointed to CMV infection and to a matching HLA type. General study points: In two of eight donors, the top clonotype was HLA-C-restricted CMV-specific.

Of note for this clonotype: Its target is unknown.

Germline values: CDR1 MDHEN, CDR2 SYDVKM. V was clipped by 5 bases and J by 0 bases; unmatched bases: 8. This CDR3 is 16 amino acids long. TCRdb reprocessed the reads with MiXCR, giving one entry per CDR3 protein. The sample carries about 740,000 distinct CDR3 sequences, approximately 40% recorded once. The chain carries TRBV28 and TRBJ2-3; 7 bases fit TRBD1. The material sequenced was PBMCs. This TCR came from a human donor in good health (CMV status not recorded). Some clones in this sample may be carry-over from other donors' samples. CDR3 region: CASSGPGTASTDTQYF. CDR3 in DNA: TGTGCCAGCAGTGGACCTGGGACAGCTAGCACAGATACGCAGTATTTT. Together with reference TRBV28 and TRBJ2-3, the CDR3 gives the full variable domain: DVKVTQSSRYLVKRTGEKVFLECVQDMDHENMFWYRQDPGLGLRLIYFSYDVKMKEKGDIPEGYSVSREKKERFSLILESASTNQTSMYLCASSGPGTASTDTQYFGPGTRLTVL.